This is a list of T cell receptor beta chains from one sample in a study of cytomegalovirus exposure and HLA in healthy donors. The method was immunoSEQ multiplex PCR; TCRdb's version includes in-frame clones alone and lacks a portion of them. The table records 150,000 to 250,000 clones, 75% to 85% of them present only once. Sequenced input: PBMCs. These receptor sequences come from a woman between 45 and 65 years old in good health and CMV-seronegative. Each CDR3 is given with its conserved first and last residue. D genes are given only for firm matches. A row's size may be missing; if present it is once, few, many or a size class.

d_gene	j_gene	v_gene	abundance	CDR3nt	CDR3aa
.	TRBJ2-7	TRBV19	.	TGTGCCAGTAGTATAGGAGTTTCCGAGCAGTACTTC	CASSIGVSEQYF
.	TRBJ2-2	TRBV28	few	TGTGCCAGCAGTCGCGAAAAGAACACCGGGGAGCTGTTTTTT	CASSREKNTGELFF
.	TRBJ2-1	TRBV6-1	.	TGTGCCAGCAGTGAGGCAGGGTACGACTACAATGAGCAGTTCTTC	CASSEAGYDYNEQFF
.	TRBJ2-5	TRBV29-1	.	TGCAGCGTTGAGTCGGGAGTGGAGACCCAGTACTTC	CSVESGVETQYF
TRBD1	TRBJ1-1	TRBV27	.	TGTGCCAGCAAACCGGGACAGGGGAGAATGGCCACTGAAGCTTTCTTT	CASKPGQGRMATEAFF
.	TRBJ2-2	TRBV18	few	TGTGCCAGCTCACCACGGAGGCGAGAGGGCCACACCGGGGAGCTGTTTTTT	CASSPRRREGHTGELFF
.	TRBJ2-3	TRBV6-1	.	TGTGCCAGCACGGAGGTAGCAACAGATACGCAGTATTTT	CASTEVATDTQYF
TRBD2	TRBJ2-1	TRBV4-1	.	TGCGCCAGCAGCCAAGATGCCGGGACTAGCAGCTACAATGAGCAGTTCTTC	CASSQDAGTSSYNEQFF
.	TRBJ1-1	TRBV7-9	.	TGTGCCAGCAGCTTAGAAGGCATGGGACTCGCGAACACTGAAGCTTTCTTT	CASSLEGMGLANTEAFF
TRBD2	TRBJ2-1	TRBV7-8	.	TGTGCCAGCAGCGCGAGGACTAGCGGGAGGGCTGAGGAGCAGTTCTTC	CASSARTSGRAEEQFF
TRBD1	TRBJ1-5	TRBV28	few	TGTGCCAGCAGTTCTCTCGGACAGGGTAGGAATCAGCCCCAGCATTTT	CASSSLGQGRNQPQHF
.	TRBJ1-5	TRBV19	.	TGTGCCAGCCTAGGGGTCGAGTTCCGGCCCCAGCATTTT	CASLGVEFRPQHF
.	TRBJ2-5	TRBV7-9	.	TGTGCCAGCAGCGGTGGTAGCCAAGAGACCCAGTACTTC	CASSGGSQETQYF
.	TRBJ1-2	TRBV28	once	TGTGCCAGCAGTCCCCCCCTAGGTCGAGGTTATGGCTACACCTTC	CASSPPLGRGYGYTF
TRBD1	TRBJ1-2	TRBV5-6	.	TGTGCCAGCAGCCCGGAACAGGGGGCGAATAGTGGCTACACCTTC	CASSPEQGANSGYTF
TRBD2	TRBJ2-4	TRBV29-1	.	TGCAGCGTTTGTTATCCCGCTAGCGGGGTTATTCAGTACTTC	CSVCYPASGVIQYF
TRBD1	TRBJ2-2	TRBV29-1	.	TGCAGCGTTGATTTTGCCACAGGGGCAGCCGGGGAGCTGTTTTTT	CSVDFATGAAGELFF